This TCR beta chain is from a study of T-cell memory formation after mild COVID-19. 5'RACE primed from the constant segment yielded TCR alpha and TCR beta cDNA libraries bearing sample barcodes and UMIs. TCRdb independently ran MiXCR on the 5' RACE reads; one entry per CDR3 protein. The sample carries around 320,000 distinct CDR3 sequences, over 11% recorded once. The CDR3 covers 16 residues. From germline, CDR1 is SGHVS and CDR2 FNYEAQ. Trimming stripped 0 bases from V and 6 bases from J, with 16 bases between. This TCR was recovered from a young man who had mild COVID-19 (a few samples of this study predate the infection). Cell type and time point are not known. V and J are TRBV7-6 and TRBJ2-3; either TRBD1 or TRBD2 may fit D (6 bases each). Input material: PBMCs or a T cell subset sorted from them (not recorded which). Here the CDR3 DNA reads TGTGCCAGCAGCTTAGCGGGGGGCCTGGGGGAGGATACGCAGTATTTT. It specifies CASSLAGGLGEDTQYF.